This TCR beta chain appears in the sequencing data of a study of blood T cell repertoires in COVID-19 (dated by TCRdb to between 2020 and 2021). Some background on the complete study: Samples from collaborators originated in the United States, Italy and Spain and spanned both the acute and convalescent phases of COVID-19. Subjects who had been exposed to COVID-19, were actively infected with it, or had recovered from it provided the deeply sampled blood TCRbeta repertoires that made up the dataset. HLA class I and class II types, where available, came from metadata supplied by the sample provider rather than from assay-based typing. The repertoires were made available in a free public database intended to serve as a resource for research on the immune response to SARS-CoV-2. Sample metadata almost always included a de-identified subject ID, COVID-19 status, age in years and sex. The prospective study material was composed of cDNA or gDNA derived from T cells, B-cell-depleted T cells, or PBMCs. The samples were drawn from the first 160 participants of the ongoing ImmuneRACE study and from 1,254 subjects provided by 6 global collaborators. Points the paper makes about the study in general: Clinical and demographic metadata were provided uncurated, with the amount varying by source and participant.

A word on this clone: Its recognized antigen is unknown. No clone much larger than this one lies a single base away; base qualities are absent.

Each collaborating institution followed its own protocols to collect whole blood in K2EDTA tubes. Collaborator samples were shipped for TCRbeta analysis as frozen whole blood, isolated PBMCs, or DNA extracted from either sample type. The immunoSEQ Assay, a bias-controlled multiplex PCR, was used to amplify TCRbeta CDR3 regions from genomic DNA. On the authors' methods: The number of nucleated cells in each sample was estimated by amplification of reference gene primers within the assay. Sequence reads were collapsed and filtered to measure the absolute abundance of every unique TCRbeta CDR3 rearrangement. For each sample, productive Simpson clonality was calculated as the square root of Simpson's diversity index over productive rearrangements. TCRdb limited this immuneACCESS table to in-frame rearrangements with V and J called. A share of clones is missing; checked studies link under half to unresolved V genes, and the rest is unexplained. V, J and clone size were drawn from that table, and D and trimming were deduced from the DNA. Within this sample are under 90,000 clones, with roughly 77% of them counted one time only. Of the sample, over 5.5% is held by the ten largest clones.

The CDR3 spans 13 residues, from the cysteine through the phenylalanine. The DNA shown is the 39-base CDR3, in frame from base 1. The germline V and J ends show losses of 6 bases and 1 base respectively, and no gene match explains 1 base of the junction. Looking up the germline V gene (reference sequence) yields CDR1 MNHEY and CDR2 SMNVEV. The specimen was peripheral blood. The sequence was obtained from a man aged 45-65 years with active or convalescent COVID-19. The chain is encoded by TRBV27 joined to TRBJ1-2; 8 middle bases align to TRBD1. The sequenced DNA is TGTGCCAGCAGCGGACAGGGTAACTATGGCTACACCTTC. This gives the protein CASSGQGNYGYTF.